The next 7 T cell receptor beta chains were all read from a single sample in a study of early T cells in non-severe SARS-CoV-2 infection. TCRdb recomputed calls from the 5' RACE reads with MiXCR, one row per CDR3 protein. The sample has 85,000 to 100,000 distinct CDR3 sequences; about 11% are singletons. The material sequenced was whole blood. These receptors came from an adult who was a healthcare worker with PCR-confirmed SARS-CoV-2 infection or an uninfected control (not recorded which).

There are many counts of this clonotype. This rearrangement joins TRBV5-1 to TRBJ2-1, with a tentative D call TRBD1 (5 bases). Trimming cost V 1 base and J 8 bases, with 10 bases left between them. Germline assignment: CDR1 SGHRS and CDR2 YFSETQ. The CDR3 spans 13 residues. CDR3 sequence reads: CASSLKGFYEQFF. The CDR3 DNA reads TGCGCCAGCAGCTTGAAGGGGTTCTATGAGCAGTTCTTC.

The chain carries TRBV29-1 and TRBJ1-1; 7 nucleotides line up with TRBD1. V shed 6 bases, J shed 0 bases, and the junction held 4 bases outside the gene matches. The CDR3 is made up of 13 amino acids. Germline V CDR1 and CDR2: SQVTM, ANQGSEA. The CDR3, as DNA: TGCAGCGTCGTTGACAGGGTGAACACTGAAGCTTTCTTT. Its protein product is CSVVDRVNTEAFF. Complete variable domain (other parts from reference TRBV29-1 and TRBJ1-1): SAVISQKPSRDICQRGTSLTIQCQVDSQVTMMFWYRQQPGQSLTLIATANQGSEATYESGFVIDKFPISRPNLTFSTLTVSNMSPEDSSIYLCSVVDRVNTEAFFGQGTRLTVV.

The chain couples TRBV18 to TRBJ2-5, with D uncertain. V lost 1 base and J 2 bases, leaving 11 bases between the germline ends. Germline values: CDR1 KGHSH, CDR2 LQKENI. The CDR3 loop spans 15 amino acids. CDR3 DNA: TGTGCCAGCTCACCACGGCCCCCGGAGCAAGAGACCCAGTACTTC. This codes for CASSPRPPEQETQYF.

V usage is TRBV4-2 and J usage is TRBJ2-2, with D uncertain. Trimming took off 0 bases at V and 4 bases at J, with 6 bases between the two ends. Germline V gene sequence: CDR1 LGHNA, CDR2 YNFKEQ. CDR3 length: 14 amino acids. Here the CDR3 reads CASSQDGFTGELFF. The CDR3 DNA reads as TGTGCCAGCAGCCAAGATGGTTTCACCGGGGAGCTGTTTTTT.

This clonotype appeared many times. The chain uses TRBV9 and TRBJ1-1; TRBD1 might be the D (6 bases). Trimming removed 0 bases at V and 5 bases at J, with 14 bases between. Germline-derived CDR1 and CDR2 are SGDLS and YYNGEE. This CDR3 contains 15 residues. This CDR3 reads CASSVEGRGLTEAFF. The CDR3 bases are TGTGCCAGCAGCGTAGAGGGCAGGGGCTTGACTGAAGCTTTCTTT.

This clonotype came up once. The chain links TRBV30 to TRBJ1-6; tentative D call: TRBD1 (5 bases). The germline gives CDR1 GTSNPN, CDR2 SVGIG (reference sequence). The CDR3 sequence is 14 residues long. V lost 7 bases and J lost 2, with 12 bases in between. In nucleotides, the CDR3 is TGTGCCTACACAAGGGGCCCCTATAATTCACCCCTCCACTTT. It translates to CAYTRGPYNSPLHF.

This clonotype appeared many times. V usage is TRBV20-1 and J usage is TRBJ2-1; 8 nucleotides agree with TRBD1. Trimming at V came to 3 bases and at J to 0 bases, leaving 4 bases not matched to a gene. The CDR3 length is 15 residues. From germline, CDR1 is DFQATT and CDR2 SNEGSKA (reference sequence). The CDR3 DNA reads TGCAGTGCTAGCCGCGGACAGGGCTCCTACAATGAGCAGTTCTTC. Translation gives CSASRGQGSYNEQFF.